The 24 T cell receptor beta chains listed next were all sequenced from one sample in a study of blood T cell repertoires in COVID-19. TCRdb's table, derived via immunoSEQ multiplex PCR, lists solely in-frame clones and lacks some. Among about 41,000 clones, more than 75% were seen once, and the ten largest hold 4.8%. Input material: peripheral blood. These receptors were obtained from a human donor in a cohort sampled during active COVID-19.

The rearrangement uses TRBV9 and TRBJ1-4; maybe TRBD1 (5 bases). The V gene lost 0 bases and the J gene lost 3 bases, with 6 bases spanning the gap. The CDR3 covers 14 residues. From germline, CDR1 is SGDLS and CDR2 YYNGEE. The DNA for the CDR3 is TGTGCCAGCAGCGTAGGACAGCCTAATGAAAAACTGTTTTTT. Translated, it gives CASSVGQPNEKLFF.

The chain combines TRBV5-6 with TRBJ1-2; D might be TRBD1 (6 bases). Trimming removed 6 bases from V and 0 bases from J, with 15 bases in between. This CDR3 spans 15 amino acids. Per germline, CDR1 SGHDT and CDR2 YYEEEE. CDR3 residues: CASTGTSETNYGYTF. DNA of the CDR3: TGTGCCAGCACCGGGACATCCGAAACTAACTATGGCTACACCTTC.

This rearrangement joins TRBV4-2 to TRBJ2-7, with 9 nucleotides matching TRBD2. Germline CDR1 is LGHNA and CDR2 is YNFKEQ. The CDR3 length is 17 residues. Losses at the gene ends were 1 base for V and 3 bases for J; bases not matched to a gene: 10. The CDR3 nucleotides read TGTGCCAGCAGCCAAGGACCGCCGGCGGGAGGGGACTACGAGCAGTACTTC. Its translation: CASSQGPPAGGDYEQYF.

V is TRBV5-1 and J is TRBJ1-1; D unresolved. The CDR3 has 14 residues. Trimming removed 2 bases at V and 3 bases at J, with 11 bases between. The germline V gene has CDR1 SGHRS and CDR2 YFSETQ. This CDR3 is CASSLNSWDTEAFF. CDR3 DNA: TGCGCCAGCAGCTTAAACAGCTGGGACACTGAAGCTTTCTTT.

This sequence joins TRBV9 and TRBJ2-3; D is ambiguous. V was shortened by 1 base and J by 0 bases, with 12 bases between the two germline ends. The CDR3 runs to 16 residues. Germline assignment: CDR1 SGDLS and CDR2 YYNGEE. CDR3 DNA sequence: TGTGCCAGCAGCGTATCTGAGAGTCCTAGCACAGATACGCAGTATTTT. Protein sequence: CASSVSESPSTDTQYF.

This clone was observed once. This chain uses TRBV4-1 with TRBJ2-3, with D uncertain. The CDR3 covers 17 residues. Germline V gives CDR1 MGHRA, CDR2 YSYEKL. The V end was cut by 0 bases, the J end by 7 bases, with 20 bases between. DNA for the CDR3: TGCGCCAGCAGCCAAGATCGTGTACTCTTCCATCTTAATACGCAGTATTTT. Translation: CASSQDRVLFHLNTQYF.

The chain couples TRBV13 to TRBJ2-5, with D perhaps TRBD1 (6 bases). The V gene's germline CDR1 is PRHDT and CDR2 FYEKMQ (reference sequence). The CDR3 consists of 17 residues. The V gene lost 4 bases and the J gene lost 0 bases, with 18 bases spanning the gap. This CDR3 reads CASSSRTGTTYQETQYF. The DNA for the CDR3 is TGTGCCAGCAGCTCCAGAACCGGGACAACGTACCAAGAGACCCAGTACTTC.

CDR3 region: CASSETGTSGSDTQYF. For the CDR3, the DNA is TGTGCCAGTAGTGAAACCGGGACTAGCGGGAGTGATACGCAGTATTTT. The chain has TRBV19 and TRBJ2-3; TRBD2 aligns across 14 bases. The CDR3 runs to 16 residues. Germline-derived CDR1 and CDR2 are LNHDA and SQIVND (reference sequence). Trimming took 5 bases from V and 6 from J; bases not matched to a gene: 7.

CDR3 sequence (DNA): TGTGCCAGCAGCCATTATACAGGGGGCGAGCTTGAAAAACTGTTTTTT. Translating it yields CASSHYTGGELEKLFF. J is TRBJ1-4 and V is TRBV4-2; 9 nucleotides agree with TRBD1. Germline V gives CDR1 LGHNA, CDR2 YNFKEQ. CDR3 length: 16 residues. Trimming cost V 3 bases and J 7 bases; bases outside gene matches: 9.

The chain employs TRBV27 and TRBJ2-6, with 12 bases aligning to TRBD1. The CDR3 covers 18 residues. Germline CDR1 reads MNHEY; CDR2 reads SMNVEV (reference sequence). Unmatched junction bases numbered 8, after V lost 5 bases and J lost 3 bases. The CDR3 nucleotides read TGTGCCAGCAGTCTAACGGGACAGGGGGCGCGTGGGGCCAACGTCCTGACTTTC. Amino acid sequence: CASSLTGQGARGANVLTF.

The rearrangement links TRBV30 to TRBJ2-7; possible D gene TRBD1, 5 bases. Germline CDR1 and CDR2: GTSNPN and SVGIG (reference sequence). V was cut by 7 bases and J by 2 bases, with 9 bases left in between. The CDR3 covers 11 residues. CDR3 sequence reads: CALQVAYEQYF. The CDR3 coding sequence is TGTGCCTTACAGGTCGCCTACGAGCAGTACTTC.

The table lists this clone with a count of one. The chain is built from TRBV6-5 and TRBJ2-3; 13 positions match TRBD2. CDR3 length equals 15 residues. The germline CDR1 and CDR2 sequences are MNHEY and SVGAGI. V lost 6 bases, J lost 3 bases, and 3 bases stayed unmatched. The CDR3 loop reads CASSRLAGGTDTQYF. CDR3 coding DNA: TGTGCCAGCAGCCGACTAGCGGGAGGTACAGATACGCAGTATTTT.

This chain uses TRBV6-5 with TRBJ2-1, with TRBD1 as a possible D gene (5 bases). The germline V gene encodes CDR1 MNHEY and CDR2 SVGAGI. The CDR3 runs to 14 residues. Trimming left V 7 bases short and J 9 bases short, with 19 bases between. The CDR3 loop is CASNSGPYYGEQFF. As DNA, the CDR3 is TGTGCCAGCAACTCAGGGCCCTACTACGGTGAGCAGTTCTTC.

J is TRBJ2-1 and V is TRBV27, with 7 bases identical to TRBD2. V trimming: 7 bases; J trimming: 9 bases; junction bases outside the gene matches: 15. The CDR3 spans 15 residues. From germline, CDR1 is MNHEY and CDR2 SMNVEV (reference sequence). CDR3 DNA sequence: TGTGCCAGCACCCTAGGCGGGAGTCCGTTCTTTGAGCAGTTCTTC. This gives the protein CASTLGGSPFFEQFF.

This chain connects TRBV25-1 to TRBJ2-1; maybe TRBD2 (6 bases). Germline-derived CDR1 and CDR2 are MGHDK and SYGVNS. V gave up 2 bases and J gave up 15 bases, with 20 bases separating them. The CDR3 covers 14 residues. The CDR3 reads CASSEGASVPRRFF. CDR3 DNA sequence: TGTGCCAGCAGTGAAGGAGCTAGCGTACCCCGAAGGTTCTTC.

The chain carries TRBV7-9 and TRBJ2-7; tentative D call: TRBD2 (6 bases). V was clipped by 5 bases and J by 0 bases, with 17 bases between them. Germline V gene data show CDR1 as SEHNR and CDR2 as FQNEAQ (reference sequence). This CDR3 contains 16 residues. CDR3 in amino acids: CASSPPNGGHSYEQYF. CDR3 DNA sequence: TGTGCCAGCAGCCCGCCTAACGGGGGTCACTCCTACGAGCAGTACTTC.

The rearrangement uses TRBV5-1 and TRBJ2-7, with a possible D match to TRBD1 (6 bases). The CDR3 runs to 16 residues. Trimming shortened V by 1 base and J by 0 bases, and 14 bases separated the two germline ends. Germline-derived CDR1 and CDR2 are SGHRS and YFSETQ. The CDR3 sequence is CASSLSDSAASYEQYF. The CDR3 DNA follows: TGCGCCAGCAGCTTGTCGGACAGCGCGGCCTCCTACGAGCAGTACTTC. The entire variable domain, with the rest obtained from reference TRBV5-1 and TRBJ2-7, is as follows: KAGVTQTPRYLIKTRGQQVTLSCSPISGHRSVSWYQQTPGQGLQFLFEYFSETQRNKGNFPGRFSGRQFSNSRSEMNVSTLELGDSALYLCASSLSDSAASYEQYFGPGTRLTVT.

The J gene is TRBJ2-7, the V gene TRBV3-1 (or the pseudogene TRBV3-2); 7 bases line up with TRBD1. CDR3 length: 15 residues. V shed 1 base and J 0 bases; nucleotides not matched to a gene: 3. Germline CDR1 reads LGHDT; CDR2 reads YNNKEL (reference sequence). DNA for the CDR3: TGTGCCAGCAGCCAAGGGACAGGAAACTCCTACGAGCAGTACTTC. This encodes CASSQGTGNSYEQYF.

This rearrangement joins TRBV24-1 to TRBJ2-5; maybe TRBD2 (5 bases). Germline V lookup: CDR1 KGHDR, CDR2 SFDVKD. Between the trimmed V and J ends, which lost 5 bases and 2 bases, there was a span of 11 bases. The CDR3 length is 14 residues. The CDR3 bases are TGTGCCACCAGTGGCCCTAGCTGGCAAGAGACCCAGTACTTC. Amino acids: CATSGPSWQETQYF.

The chain's CDR3 is CAWSVGPRQGTYEQYF. For the CDR3, the DNA is TGTGCCTGGAGTGTAGGCCCTCGACAGGGCACCTACGAGCAGTACTTC. The chain is built from TRBV30 and TRBJ2-7; TRBD1 matches 7 bases. CDR3 length equals 16 residues. Germline V lookup: CDR1 GTSNPN, CDR2 SVGIG (reference sequence). J lost 2 bases, V lost 0 bases, and 10 bases had no gene match. Combining the CDR3 with reference TRBV30 and TRBJ2-7 gives the whole variable domain SQTIHQWPATLVQPVGSPLSLECTVEGTSNPNLYWYRQAAGRGLQLLFYSVGIGQISSEVPQNLSASRPQDRQFILSSKKLLLSDSGFYLCAWSVGPRQGTYEQYFGPGTRLTVT.

The rearrangement joins TRBV11-2 to TRBJ1-1, with 11 bases fitting TRBD1. Germline V gene data show CDR1 as SGHAT and CDR2 as FQNNGV. The CDR3 sequence is 14 residues long. Trimming at V came to 3 bases and at J to 6 bases, leaving 3 bases not matched to a gene. This CDR3 reads CASSLGQGGPEAFF. The CDR3 DNA sequence: TGTGCCAGCAGCTTGGGACAGGGGGGACCTGAAGCTTTCTTT.

In this sample, this clone turned up a few times. V is TRBV30 and J is TRBJ1-1; D is possibly TRBD1 (5 bases). CDR3 length: 15 amino acids. The germline V gene encodes CDR1 GTSNPN and CDR2 SVGIG (reference sequence). The ends were cut back, 1 base at V and 0 bases at J, with 12 bases in the middle. As DNA, the CDR3 is TGTGCCTGGAGTGGGCTGGGGGGTTTGAACACTGAAGCTTTCTTT. Protein sequence: CAWSGLGGLNTEAFF. The variable domain in full, completed from reference TRBV30 and TRBJ1-1, reads SQTIHQWPATLVQPVGSPLSLECTVEGTSNPNLYWYRQAAGRGLQLLFYSVGIGQISSEVPQNLSASRPQDRQFILSSKKLLLSDSGFYLCAWSGLGGLNTEAFFGQGTRLTVV.

This clone is medium-sized in the sample. The gene calls are TRBV24-1 and TRBJ2-1; 11 bases match TRBD2. The CDR3 has 13 residues. With 4 bases clipped from V and 12 bases from J, the junction kept 4 bases outside the gene matches. From germline, CDR1 is KGHDR and CDR2 SFDVKD. The CDR3 region has the DNA TGTGCCACCAGTGACCTCACTAGCGGGAGGCAGTTCTTC. Protein sequence: CATSDLTSGRQFF.

The chain links TRBV19 to TRBJ2-3; 16 nucleotides line up with TRBD2. The CDR3 spans 16 residues. V was pared by 5 bases and J by 4 bases, with 3 bases of the junction left unmatched. The germline V gene encodes CDR1 LNHDA and CDR2 SQIVND (reference sequence). Written as DNA, the CDR3 is TGTGCCAGTAGTGGGACTAGCGGGAGGGCATCAGATACGCAGTATTTT. This codes for CASSGTSGRASDTQYF.